This T cell receptor beta chain was identified during a study of T cell responses to AZD1222 COVID-19 vaccine. This clone was seen just once. Method: immunoSEQ multiplex PCR; TCRdb's copy keeps in-frame clones and lacks some. The sample has about 67,000 clones, under 90% seen once; the top ten hold about 20%. CDR1 ENHRY and CDR2 SYGVKD come from the germline V gene. The CDR3 spans 14 residues. V was pared by 0 bases and J by 7 bases, with 12 bases between. The material was peripheral blood, obtained on day 0 of AZD1222 vaccination. The gene calls are TRBV10-3 and TRBJ1-1, with a weak D call TRBD1 (6 bases). The sequence derives from an adult in good health. As DNA, the CDR3 is TGTGCCATCAGTGAGTCGGGGGGGGCGGTTGAAGCTTTCTTT. Encoded protein: CAISESGGAVEAFF.